One sample yielded the 29 T cell receptor beta chains listed below, sequenced in a study of shared clonotypes between healthy human individuals. Method: immunoSEQ multiplex PCR; TCRdb's copy keeps in-frame clones and lacks some. The repertoire holds millions of clones, with over 85% as singletons. Material: naive CD4+ T cells sorted from blood. The sample's subset: CD45RA+ positively selected. These TCRs come from a man younger than 30 in good health.

This chain uses TRBV30 with TRBJ1-6; D is undetermined. Germline CDR1 GTSNPN, CDR2 SVGIG (reference sequence). The CDR3 has 13 amino acids. The V end was cut by 1 base, the J end by 7 bases, with 8 bases between. This CDR3 is CAWSELENSPLHF. The CDR3 DNA sequence: TGTGCCTGGAGTGAATTGGAGAATTCACCCCTCCACTTT.

This chain joins TRBV5-1 and TRBJ2-2, with 12 bases lining up with TRBD1. The CDR3 length is 16 residues. CDR1 and CDR2 (germline): SGHRS, YFSETQ. J lost 4 bases, V lost 2 bases, and 3 bases had no gene match. The CDR3 sequence is CASSFMGQGATGELFF. CDR3 in DNA: TGCGCCAGCAGCTTTATGGGACAGGGGGCCACCGGGGAGCTGTTTTTT.

This chain links TRBV6-1 with TRBJ1-1; D is unclear. The CDR3 consists of 14 residues. CDR1 and CDR2 from the germline V gene are MNHNS and SASEGT. V was shortened by 0 bases and J by 5 bases, with 10 bases between the two germline ends. The CDR3 region is CASSEAEAWTEAFF. Written as DNA, the CDR3 is TGTGCCAGCAGTGAAGCTGAAGCTTGGACTGAAGCTTTCTTT.

This clone was detected only once. The chain recombines TRBV7-2 with TRBJ2-1; 7 positions agree with TRBD2. The CDR3 consists of 14 residues. Germline CDR1 reads SGHTA; CDR2 reads FQGNSA. Trimming took 1 base from V and 6 from J; bases not matched to a gene: 3. In DNA form, the CDR3 reads TGTGCCAGCAGCTTAGTGGCTAGCGGCAATGAGCAGTTCTTC. Translated: CASSLVASGNEQFF.

V is TRBV11-2 and J is TRBJ2-7; D call uncertain. Trimming pared 1 base from V and 1 base from J, leaving 8 bases between. CDR1 and CDR2 from the germline V gene are SGHAT and FQNNGV. This CDR3 has 14 amino acids. CDR3 sequence reads: CASSLGSWSYEQYF. The CDR3 DNA is TGTGCCAGCAGCTTAGGTTCGTGGTCCTACGAGCAGTACTTC.

A single count supports this clone. CDR3 loop: CASSPTGIDTQYF. For the CDR3, the DNA is TGCGCCAGCAGCCCCACGGGAATAGATACGCAGTATTTT. The rearrangement links TRBV5-1 to TRBJ2-3; D may be TRBD2 (5 bases). Trimming cost V 4 bases and J 5 bases, with 11 bases left between them. Germline CDR1 is SGHRS and CDR2 is YFSETQ. The CDR3 is 13 amino acids.

The genes are TRBV14 and TRBJ1-1; 10 bases are shared with TRBD1. This CDR3 is 17 amino acids long. Trimming took 4 bases from V and 6 from J; bases not matched to a gene: 14. Germline-derived CDR1 and CDR2 are SGHDN and FVKESK. The CDR3 bases are TGTGCCAGCAGCCGAAGTAGACCGGGACAGGGGTTGCCTGAAGCTTTCTTT. It is translated as CASSRSRPGQGLPEAFF. Filled out from reference TRBV14 and TRBJ1-1, the complete variable domain reads EAGVTQFPSHSVIEKGQTVTLRCDPISGHDNLYWYRRVMGKEIKFLLHFVKESKQDESGMPNNRFLAERTGGTYSTLKVQPAELEDSGVYFCASSRSRPGQGLPEAFFGQGTRLTVV.

J is TRBJ2-2 and V is TRBV7-9, with D possibly matching TRBD1 (6 bases). Germline CDR1 reads SEHNR; CDR2 reads FQNEAQ (reference sequence). V was cut by 5 bases and J by 4 bases, with 11 bases left in between. The CDR3 runs to 14 residues. CDR3 sequence reads: CASSPTGSTGELFF. The CDR3 nucleotides are TGTGCCAGCAGCCCTACAGGGTCCACCGGGGAGCTGTTTTTT.

This clone has a single count. The rearrangement links TRBV18 to TRBJ2-5, with D perhaps assigned TRBD1 or TRBD2 (5 bases each). Trimming stripped 6 bases from V and 5 bases from J, with 7 bases between. The CDR3 length is 11 residues. CDR1 is KGHSH, CDR2 LQKENI, per germline. The CDR3 sequence is CASSGAETQYF. In DNA form, the CDR3 reads TGTGCCAGCTCCGGGGCGGAGACCCAGTACTTC.

The chain links TRBV7-2 to TRBJ1-1; D not resolved. Trimming pared 8 bases from V and 5 bases from J, leaving 21 bases between. In germline, CDR1 is SGHTA, CDR2 FQGNSA. The CDR3 is 15 amino acids. CDR3 protein: CASQPFGPGDTEAFF. CDR3 coding DNA: TGTGCCAGCCAACCTTTCGGACCTGGGGATACTGAAGCTTTCTTT.

The CDR3 DNA reads as TGTGCCAGCAGCTTATGGACAGGGAGGCAAGAGACCCAGTACTTC. As protein: CASSLWTGRQETQYF. This chain uses TRBV5-6 with TRBJ2-5; TRBD1 aligns across 8 bases. The V gene end was trimmed by 2 bases and the J gene end by 2 bases; junction bases not matched to a gene: 5. The CDR3 covers 15 residues. The germline gives CDR1 SGHDT, CDR2 YYEEEE.

CDR3 protein: CASSVVASESTGELFF. The CDR3 DNA reads as TGTGCCAGCAGCGTAGTGGCTAGCGAAAGCACCGGGGAGCTGTTTTTT. The rearrangement uses TRBV9 and TRBJ2-2; TRBD2 might be the D (6 bases). Germline V gene lookup returns CDR1 SGDLS and CDR2 YYNGEE. This CDR3 contains 16 residues. V gave up 0 bases and J gave up 4 bases, with 13 bases separating them.

This sequence joins TRBV2 and TRBJ2-2; D not resolved. Germline-derived CDR1 and CDR2 are SNHLY and FYNNEI. The CDR3 extends over 13 amino acids. Deletions cut 2 bases from V and 8 bases from J, with 9 bases between. CDR3 DNA sequence: TGTGCCAGCAGTGAATTCCAGGCGGGGGAGCTGTTTTTT. Its translation is CASSEFQAGELFF.

V usage is TRBV5-1 and J usage is TRBJ2-4; 8 bases align to TRBD2. The CDR3 is made up of 15 amino acids. Germline V gene data show CDR1 as SGHRS and CDR2 as YFSETQ. After removal of 4 bases from V and 8 bases from J, the junction contained 11 bases not matched to a gene. The CDR3 here is CASSREPGLGDIQYF. The CDR3 DNA reads as TGCGCCAGCAGCCGGGAGCCGGGACTAGGTGACATTCAGTACTTC.

This chain links TRBV28 with TRBJ1-1; 8 nucleotides align to TRBD1. Germline CDR1 MDHEN, CDR2 SYDVKM. The CDR3 has 13 residues. The J segment lost 6 bases and the V segment lost 5 bases, leaving 5 bases of the junction unmatched. DNA for the CDR3: TGTGCCAGCAGTCTCCGGGACAGGCCTGAAGCTTTCTTT. Translation: CASSLRDRPEAFF.

The rearrangement joins TRBV5-4 to TRBJ1-5, with a possible D match to TRBD1 (5 bases). Germline CDR1 SGHNT, CDR2 YYREEE (reference sequence). The CDR3 covers 13 residues. Trimming took 3 bases from V and 9 from J, leaving 13 bases between them. Here the CDR3 DNA reads TGTGCCAGCAGCTCTGACAGTGTAGGGCCCCAGCATTTT. Translated: CASSSDSVGPQHF.

In this sample, this clone turned up once. V gene TRBV7-2 combines with J gene TRBJ1-6; the match to TRBD1 covers 10 bases. The germline V gene encodes CDR1 SGHTA and CDR2 FQGNSA. V trimming: 4 bases; J trimming: 7 bases; junction bases outside the gene matches: 4. This CDR3 is 15 amino acids long. The CDR3, as DNA: TGTGCCAGCAGCTGGGGACAGGGGTTGAATTCACCCCTCCACTTT. Protein sequence: CASSWGQGLNSPLHF.

This clone was seen a single time. The V call is TRBV12-5, the J call TRBJ2-7; 8 nucleotides line up with TRBD1. The CDR3 is made up of 15 amino acids. The V segment lost 1 base and the J segment 7 bases; nucleotides outside the gene matches: 9. In germline, CDR1 is LGHNT, CDR2 FRNRAP. The CDR3 DNA sequence: TGTGCTAGTGGTTTGGCCCGACAGGGGCCGGAGGAGCAGTACTTC. Its translation is CASGLARQGPEEQYF.

The V call is TRBV6-5, the J call TRBJ2-7; the D gene is possibly TRBD1 (6 bases). This CDR3 has 15 residues. In germline, CDR1 is MNHEY, CDR2 SVGAGI. Trimming left V 2 bases short and J 2 bases short, with 13 bases between. The CDR3: CASSYGHAGAYEQYF. The CDR3 DNA reads TGTGCCAGCAGTTACGGCCACGCAGGGGCCTACGAGCAGTACTTC.

On this clone itself: No DNA is shown, since the ends of the CDR3 on it are uncertain; the CDR3 is the one TCRdb lists. V gene TRBV21-1 combines with J gene TRBJ1-2. TRBV21-1 is marked as a pseudogene. The CDR3 comprises 15 residues, both ends counted. The chain's CDR3 is CASSKVAGGIGSYTF.

This clone was counted only a few times. The sample holds other DNA sequences that translate to the same CDR3. The chain joins TRBV6-1 to TRBJ2-7; D gene uncertain. The CDR3 has 13 amino acids. Trimming left V 1 base short and J 0 bases short, with 4 bases between. The germline V gene encodes CDR1 MNHNS and CDR2 SASEGT. The CDR3 DNA reads TGTGCCAGCAGTGAAGGCCTCTCCTACGAGCAGTACTTC. This codes for CASSEGLSYEQYF.

The chain has TRBV28 and TRBJ1-1; tentatively, D is TRBD1 (5 bases). The CDR3 totals 15 residues. From germline, CDR1 is MDHEN and CDR2 SYDVKM. The germline V and J ends were trimmed by 6 bases and 1 base, with 15 bases remaining between them. DNA for the CDR3: TGTGCCAGCAGGACGCCGGGACCCGAGAACACTGAAGCTTTCTTT. Translating it yields CASRTPGPENTEAFF.

The chain is built from TRBV11-1 and TRBJ2-3; the D gene could be TRBD1 or TRBD2 (6 bases each). This CDR3 region has 18 residues. Deletions cut 5 bases from V and 0 bases from J, with 21 bases between. Germline V gene sequence: CDR1 SGHAT, CDR2 FQDESV (reference sequence). The chain's CDR3 is CASSLMSGAATSTDTQYF. The CDR3 bases are TGTGCCAGCAGCCTGATGTCGGGGGCCGCAACTAGCACAGATACGCAGTATTTT.

The rearrangement joins TRBV27 to TRBJ1-2; TRBD1 might be the D (6 bases). In germline, CDR1 is MNHEY, CDR2 SMNVEV (reference sequence). Trimming shortened V by 2 bases and J by 6 bases, and 13 bases separated the two germline ends. The CDR3 consists of 14 residues. The CDR3 region has the DNA TGTGCCAGCAGTTTAAGGGGAGGGGGTCATGGCTACACCTTC. It yields the protein CASSLRGGGHGYTF.

The rearrangement joins TRBV6-5 to TRBJ1-5; D not certain. Trimming took 4 bases from V and 2 from J, leaving 12 bases between them. The CDR3 is 15 residues long. The germline V gene has CDR1 MNHEY and CDR2 SVGAGI. The DNA of the CDR3 is TGTGCCAGCAGTTGGGCCTTCGCGGGCAATCAGCCCCAGCATTTT. Translated: CASSWAFAGNQPQHF.

V usage is TRBV9 and J usage is TRBJ2-5; D gene unclear. The germline gives CDR1 SGDLS, CDR2 YYNGEE. V was shortened by 0 bases and J by 4 bases, with 13 bases between the two germline ends. The CDR3 is made up of 15 amino acids. The CDR3 DNA sequence: TGTGCCAGCAGCGTAGGGGTTGGGGAAGTAGAGACCCAGTACTTC. As protein: CASSVGVGEVETQYF.

The V call is TRBV5-1, the J call TRBJ2-7; TRBD2 aligns across 12 bases. Per the germline V gene, CDR1 is SGHRS and CDR2 is YFSETQ. V shed 4 bases and J 6 bases; nucleotides not matched to a gene: 8. The CDR3 contains 15 residues. The CDR3 protein is CASSPRLAGEGEQYF. The CDR3 DNA is TGCGCCAGCAGCCCCCGACTAGCGGGAGAGGGCGAGCAGTACTTC.

The CDR3: CASSIAGTGGSYEQYF. CDR3 DNA sequence: TGTGCCAGTAGTATCGCCGGGACAGGGGGCTCCTACGAGCAGTACTTC. The chain combines TRBV19 with TRBJ2-7; TRBD1 matches 11 bases. Germline V gives CDR1 LNHDA, CDR2 SQIVND (reference sequence). V was clipped by 3 bases and J by 0 bases; unmatched bases: 4. This CDR3 has 16 residues.

The V and J genes are TRBV7-9 and TRBJ2-7; tentative D call: TRBD2 (5 bases). CDR1 and CDR2 from the germline V gene are SEHNR and FQNEAQ (reference sequence). This CDR3 has 14 residues. V gave up 1 base and J gave up 6 bases, with 13 bases separating them. CDR3: CASSLGLELVEQYF. The CDR3 DNA is TGTGCCAGCAGCTTAGGCTTGGAACTAGTCGAGCAGTACTTC.